This is a list of T cell receptor beta chains from one sample in a study. Using its own MiXCR run on the RT-PCR reads, TCRdb lists one record per CDR3 protein. The sample includes about 700,000 distinct CDR3 sequences, 11% to 15% of them seen just once. Sequences were obtained from memory CD4+ T cells from blood. The receptors here all came from a female donor in good health, serving as a healthy control. CDR3s include the opening cysteine and the closing phenylalanine or tryptophan. A D gene is named only where the DNA matches it firmly. Clone sizes are given selectively: once, few, many, or a class where the clone is expanded.

TRBV7-2,few,TRBJ1-5,TRBD1,CASSSQGTQPQHF,TGTGCCAGCAGCTCACAGGGGACCCAGCCCCAGCATTTT
TRBV7-2,few,TRBJ1-1,NA,CASSPDRLTEAFF,TGTGCCAGCAGCCCAGACAGGCTCACTGAAGCTTTCTTT
TRBV7-2,many,TRBJ2-5,NA,CASSPGRIQETQYF,TGTGCCAGCAGCCCTGGACGGATCCAAGAGACCCAGTACTTC
TRBV5-1,NA,TRBJ2-5,NA,CASSVFEGGETQYF,TGCGCCAGCAGCGTATTCGAGGGGGGAGAGACCCAGTACTTC
TRBV9,NA,TRBJ1-3,NA,CASSERVEGTGNTIYF,TGTGCCAGCAGCGAGAGGGTTGAGGGAACTGGAAACACCATATATTTT
TRBV5-1,few,TRBJ1-2,NA,CASSLDGQMKGYTF,TGCGCCAGCAGCTTGGATGGACAGATGAAAGGCTACACCTTC
TRBV6-6,NA,TRBJ2-3,NA,CASSYEGQITDTQYF,TGTGCCAGCAGTTACGAGGGACAAATCACAGATACGCAGTATTTT
TRBV5-8,NA,TRBJ2-3,TRBD2,CASSLGLAGIDTQYF,TGTGCCAGCAGCTTGGGACTAGCGGGGATAGATACGCAGTATTTT
TRBV6-6,few,TRBJ1-1,NA,CASSYQGSMNTEAFF,TGTGCCAGCAGTTACCAGGGCTCGATGAACACTGAAGCTTTCTTT
TRBV6-5,NA,TRBJ1-5,NA,CASGAVMNQPQHF,TGTGCCAGCGGGGCGGTGATGAATCAGCCCCAGCATTTT
TRBV28,few,TRBJ2-7,TRBD2,CASSLGGAGDISYEQYF,TGTGCCAGCAGTTTAGGTGGAGCGGGAGACATATCCTACGAGCAGTACTTC